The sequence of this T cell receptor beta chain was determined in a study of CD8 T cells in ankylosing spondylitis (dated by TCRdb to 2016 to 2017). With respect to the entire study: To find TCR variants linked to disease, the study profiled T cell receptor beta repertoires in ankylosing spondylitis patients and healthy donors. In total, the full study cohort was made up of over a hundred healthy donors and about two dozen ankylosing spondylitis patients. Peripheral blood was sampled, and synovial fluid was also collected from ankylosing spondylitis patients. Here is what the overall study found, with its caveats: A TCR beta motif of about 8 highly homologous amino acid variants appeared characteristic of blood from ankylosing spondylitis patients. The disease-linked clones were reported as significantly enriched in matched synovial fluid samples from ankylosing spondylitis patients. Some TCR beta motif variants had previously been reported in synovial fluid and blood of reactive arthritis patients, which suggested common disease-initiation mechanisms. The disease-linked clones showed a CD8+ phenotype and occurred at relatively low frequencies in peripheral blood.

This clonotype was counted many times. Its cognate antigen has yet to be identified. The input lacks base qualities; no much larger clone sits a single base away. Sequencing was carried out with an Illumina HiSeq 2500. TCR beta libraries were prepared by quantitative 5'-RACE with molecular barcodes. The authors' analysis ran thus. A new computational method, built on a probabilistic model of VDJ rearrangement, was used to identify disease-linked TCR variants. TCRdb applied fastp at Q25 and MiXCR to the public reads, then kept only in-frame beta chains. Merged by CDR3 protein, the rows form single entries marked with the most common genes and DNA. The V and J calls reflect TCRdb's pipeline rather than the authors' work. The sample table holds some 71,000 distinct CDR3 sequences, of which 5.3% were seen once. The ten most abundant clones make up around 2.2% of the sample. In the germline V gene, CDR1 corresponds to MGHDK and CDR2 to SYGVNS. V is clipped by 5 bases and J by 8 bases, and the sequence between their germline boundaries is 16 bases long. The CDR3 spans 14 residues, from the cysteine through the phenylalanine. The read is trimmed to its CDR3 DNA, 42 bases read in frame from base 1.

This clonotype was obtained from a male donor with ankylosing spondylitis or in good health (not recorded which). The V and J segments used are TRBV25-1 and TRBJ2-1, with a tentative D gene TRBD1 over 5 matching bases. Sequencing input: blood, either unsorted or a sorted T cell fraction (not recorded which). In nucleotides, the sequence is TGTGCCAGCAGTAGCTCAGGGAAGGAATATGAGCAGTTCTTC. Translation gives CASSSSGKEYEQFF.